The 30 T cell receptor beta chains presented below share a single source sample, sequenced in a study of cytomegalovirus exposure and HLA in healthy donors. Both 60 Vbeta primers and 13 Jbeta primers went into the PCR. Sequencing was performed with immunoSEQ multiplex PCR; in TCRdb, only in-frame clones are kept and a portion is missing. The data show approximately 180,000 clones, with approximately 84% seen just once and 0.2% to 0.3% held by the top ten. Material: PBMCs. These TCRs come from a girl under three years old in good health and CMV-seronegative.

The gene calls are TRBV7-3 and TRBJ2-1; TRBD2 aligns across 7 bases. The CDR3 runs 14 residues. Germline V gives CDR1 SGHTA, CDR2 FQGTGA. Unmatched junction bases numbered 5, after V lost 1 base and J lost 8 bases. The CDR3 region is CASSLNRAGDEQFF. CDR3 coding DNA: TGTGCCAGCAGCTTAAATCGGGCGGGGGATGAGCAGTTCTTC. Full variable domain (missing parts from reference TRBV7-3 and TRBJ2-1): GAGVSQTPSNKVTEKGKYVELRCDPISGHTALYWYRQSLGQGPEFLIYFQGTGAADDSGLPNDRFFAVRPEGSVSTLKIQRTERGDSAVYLCASSLNRAGDEQFFGPGTRLTVL.

The rearrangement links TRBV25-1 to TRBJ2-5; 12 bases match TRBD2. Trimming took 6 bases from V and 5 from J; bases not matched to a gene: 10. There are 16 residues in the CDR3. CDR1 is MGHDK, CDR2 SYGVNS, per germline. This CDR3 reads CASSLGLAGRRETQYF. CDR3 sequence (DNA): TGTGCCAGCAGCCTCGGACTAGCGGGGCGGAGGGAGACCCAGTACTTC.

The V gene is TRBV5-6, the J gene TRBJ2-3; TRBD1 aligns across 8 bases. The CDR3 consists of 17 residues. Germline V gene data show CDR1 as SGHDT and CDR2 as YYEEEE. Unmatched junction bases numbered 14, after V lost 8 bases and J lost 0 bases. The CDR3 DNA reads as TGTGCCAGTGGGACAGGCGGCGGCCCTGCTAGCACAGATACGCAGTATTTT. This codes for CASGTGGGPASTDTQYF.

This clone has just a few counts. The CDR3 DNA reads TGTGCCAGCAGTGGACGGGGTGTACATGGAGCTTTCTTT. This gives the protein CASSGRGVHGAFF. The chain uses TRBV6-5 and TRBJ1-1; D gene uncertain. The V and J ends lost 5 bases and 10 bases respectively, with 17 bases between them. The CDR3 covers 13 residues. Germline V gene sequence: CDR1 MNHEY, CDR2 SVGAGI.

The V gene is TRBV2, the J gene TRBJ2-2; TRBD2 is a possible D gene (5 bases). The CDR3 runs to 14 residues. Between the trimmed V and J ends, which lost 7 bases and 0 bases, there was a span of 9 bases. Per germline, CDR1 SNHLY and CDR2 FYNNEI. The CDR3 protein is CASKGDSNTGELFF. The CDR3 region has the DNA TGTGCCAGCAAGGGAGATTCGAACACCGGGGAGCTGTTTTTT.

This clone occurred a few times. This sequence joins TRBV30 and TRBJ2-3; TRBD2 matches at 9 bases. CDR3 length equals 16 residues. Unmatched junction bases numbered 13, after V lost 3 bases and J lost 6 bases. Germline values: CDR1 GTSNPN, CDR2 SVGIG (reference sequence). CDR3: CAWSSSLSGGPDTQYF. DNA of the CDR3: TGTGCCTGGAGCTCATCCCTAAGCGGGGGGCCTGATACGCAGTATTTT.

The chain uses TRBV7-2 and TRBJ2-5; no reliable D call. The CDR3 runs 13 residues. Germline V gene data show CDR1 as SGHTA and CDR2 as FQGNSA. Trimming removed 1 base at V and 4 bases at J, with 7 bases between. The CDR3 region is CASSLDPRETQYF. The CDR3, as DNA: TGTGCCAGCAGCTTAGATCCCCGAGAGACCCAGTACTTC.

V is TRBV2 and J is TRBJ2-5; 7 bases are shared with TRBD2. The CDR3 is 13 residues long. With 5 bases clipped from V and 7 bases from J, the junction kept 7 bases outside the gene matches. In germline, CDR1 is SNHLY, CDR2 FYNNEI. CDR3 nucleotide sequence: TGTGCCAGCAGTAGGGACTATTTAGGGACCCAGTACTTC. It encodes CASSRDYLGTQYF.

The rearrangement uses TRBV6-6 and TRBJ2-5; D is unresolved. Trimming removed 1 base at V and 4 bases at J, with 4 bases between. The CDR3 totals 12 residues. Germline CDR1 and CDR2: MNHNY and SVGAGI (reference sequence). The CDR3 region is CASSYLRETQYF. The CDR3 DNA follows: TGTGCCAGCAGTTACTTGAGAGAGACCCAGTACTTC.

This chain uses TRBV6-1 with TRBJ2-7; possible D gene TRBD1, 5 bases. Germline loops: CDR1 MNHNS, CDR2 SASEGT. The CDR3 is made up of 15 amino acids. Trimming pared 8 bases from V and 1 base from J, leaving 18 bases between. Here the CDR3 DNA reads TGTGCCAGCCAACCCACCAGGGCTACGTCCTACGAGCAGTACTTC. It is translated as CASQPTRATSYEQYF.

This sequence joins TRBV6-5 and TRBJ1-2, with 8 bases matching TRBD1. Germline V gene lookup returns CDR1 MNHEY and CDR2 SVGAGI. The CDR3 covers 14 residues. J gave up 7 bases and V 2 bases, and 6 bases lay outside the gene matches. Here the CDR3 DNA reads TGTGCCAGCAGTTACAGGCAGGGGGCGAGTGGCTACACCTTC. Translation gives CASSYRQGASGYTF.

This chain links TRBV15 with TRBJ2-5; maybe TRBD2 (6 bases). The CDR3 is 15 residues long. The germline CDR1 and CDR2 sequences are LNHNV and YYDKDF (reference sequence). Trimming took 8 bases from V and 2 from J, leaving 18 bases between them. CDR3 bases: TGTGCCACCGCACAGTACCCGGGGACTCAAGAGACCCAGTACTTC. Translating it yields CATAQYPGTQETQYF.

V is TRBV2 and J is TRBJ1-1; perhaps TRBD1 as D (6 bases). The V gene's germline CDR1 is SNHLY and CDR2 FYNNEI. V dropped 9 bases and J dropped 0 bases, with 11 bases sitting between them. The CDR3 covers 13 residues. CDR3 residues: CASTGQLNTEAFF. The DNA of the CDR3 is TGTGCCAGTACAGGACAGCTGAACACTGAAGCTTTCTTT.

This clone appeared a single time. This chain links TRBV11-1 with TRBJ2-7, with D maybe TRBD2 (5 bases). The CDR3 consists of 14 residues. The V end was cut by 5 bases, the J end by 7 bases, with 18 bases between. Germline V gene sequence: CDR1 SGHAT, CDR2 FQDESV (reference sequence). CDR3 in amino acids: CASSPGVGGLEQYF. The CDR3 region has the DNA TGTGCCAGCAGCCCCGGGGTGGGCGGATTAGAGCAGTACTTC.

The chain joins TRBV7-9 to TRBJ1-5; D is unclear. CDR3 length: 12 residues. The V gene's germline CDR1 is SEHNR and CDR2 FQNEAQ (reference sequence). V was trimmed by 5 bases and J by 3 bases, leaving 5 bases between them. DNA for the CDR3: TGTGCCAGCAGCCCCCTCAATCAGCCCCAGCATTTT. Translation gives CASSPLNQPQHF. The full variable domain, with the rest looked up from reference TRBV7-9 and TRBJ1-5, is DTGVSQNPRHKITKRGQNVTFRCDPISEHNRLYWYRQTLGQGPEFLTYFQNEAQLEKSRLLSDRFSAERPKGSFSTLEIQRTEQGDSAMYLCASSPLNQPQHFGDGTRLSIL.

The chain has TRBV29-1 and TRBJ1-4; possible D gene TRBD1, 5 bases. V lost 8 bases and J 5 bases, leaving 12 bases between the germline ends. Germline V gene sequence: CDR1 SQVTM, CDR2 ANQGSEA. The length of the CDR3 is 12 residues. CDR3 sequence: CSYRTGNEKLFF. The CDR3, as DNA: TGCAGCTATAGAACAGGAAATGAAAAACTGTTTTTT.

V and J are TRBV7-9 and TRBJ1-2, with D possibly being TRBD1 (6 bases). The germline CDR1 and CDR2 sequences are SEHNR and FQNEAQ (reference sequence). V was clipped by 3 bases and J by 5 bases, with 10 bases between them. The CDR3 loop spans 13 amino acids. The DNA of the CDR3 is TGTGCCAGCAGCTTCGCGCAGGGGTATGGCTACACCTTC. Residues: CASSFAQGYGYTF.

The chain is built from TRBV7-9 and TRBJ1-5, with D possibly being TRBD1 (6 bases). Per the germline V gene, CDR1 is SEHNR and CDR2 is FQNEAQ (reference sequence). The length of the CDR3 is 16 residues. Deletions cut 3 bases from V and 2 bases from J, with 14 bases between. Here the CDR3 reads CASSLWGRGGNQPQHF. CDR3 in DNA: TGTGCCAGCAGCTTGTGGGGGCGGGGGGGCAATCAGCCCCAGCATTTT.

This chain joins TRBV4-1 and TRBJ1-2, with TRBD1 identical over 8 bases. This CDR3 comprises 16 residues. With 1 base clipped from V and 0 bases from J, the junction kept 4 bases outside the gene matches. Germline CDR1 and CDR2: MGHRA and YSYEKL. CDR3 sequence reads: CASSQGPDRANYGYTF. The DNA for the CDR3 is TGCGCCAGCAGCCAAGGCCCGGACAGGGCTAACTATGGCTACACCTTC.

CDR3 nucleotide sequence: TGTGCCAGCTCACCCAACCTCGGGGAAAGTGAAGCTTTCTTT. This sequence encodes CASSPNLGESEAFF. V gene TRBV18 combines with J gene TRBJ1-1; D is ambiguous. The germline CDR1 and CDR2 sequences are KGHSH and LQKENI. V was trimmed by 3 bases and J by 7 bases, leaving 15 bases between them. The CDR3 is made up of 14 amino acids.

The chain couples TRBV4-3 to TRBJ2-1, with TRBD2 matching over 10 bases. J was trimmed by 10 bases and V by 0 bases; bases with no gene match: 6. Germline CDR1 LGHNA, CDR2 YSLEER. The CDR3 has 15 residues. The CDR3 nucleotides are TGCGCCAGCAGCCAAGAGACTAGCGGGTCTTGGGAGCAGTTCTTC. It is translated as CASSQETSGSWEQFF.

The gene calls are TRBV4-3 and TRBJ1-3, with TRBD1 matching over 9 bases. CDR1 is LGHNA, CDR2 YSLEER, per germline. CDR3 length equals 17 residues. V shed 4 bases, J shed 0 bases, and the junction held 7 bases outside the gene matches. The CDR3 DNA sequence: TGCGCCAGCAGCCTAACTACAGGGGGCATCTCTGGAAACACCATATATTTT. Translated, it gives CASSLTTGGISGNTIYF.

The CDR3 loop reads CASSSSGGYNEQFF. The CDR3 DNA sequence: TGTGCCAGTAGTTCTAGCGGGGGTTACAATGAGCAGTTCTTC. The chain uses TRBV19 and TRBJ2-1; TRBD2 matches at 10 bases. The J segment lost 4 bases and the V segment lost 5 bases, leaving 2 bases of the junction unmatched. This CDR3 spans 14 amino acids. Germline V gene data show CDR1 as LNHDA and CDR2 as SQIVND (reference sequence).

This clone was counted only a few times. V gene TRBV5-6 combines with J gene TRBJ2-2; possible D gene TRBD2, 6 bases. Trimming cost V 0 bases and J 8 bases, with 11 bases left between them. Per germline, CDR1 SGHDT and CDR2 YYEEEE. This CDR3 is 14 amino acids long. The CDR3 coding sequence is TGTGCCAGCAGCTTGGGTGCGGGGCCTGGGGAGCTGTTTTTT. Translation gives CASSLGAGPGELFF.

V and J are TRBV9 and TRBJ2-5, with D maybe TRBD1 (7 bases). The germline gives CDR1 SGDLS, CDR2 YYNGEE. V lost 4 bases, J lost 5 bases, and 18 bases lay in between. The CDR3 totals 15 residues. The CDR3 DNA reads as TGTGCCAGCAGCACCGAGACAGGGCGGGGCGAGACCCAGTACTTC. Protein product: CASSTETGRGETQYF.

The V call is TRBV7-8, the J call TRBJ2-3; 7 bases align to TRBD2. This CDR3 contains 16 residues. Germline V CDR1 and CDR2: SGHVS, FQNEAQ. After removal of 2 bases from V and 0 bases from J, the junction contained 5 bases not matched to a gene. CDR3 residues: CASSLLADSSTDTQYF. The CDR3 DNA sequence: TGTGCCAGCAGCTTACTAGCGGACTCTAGCACAGATACGCAGTATTTT.

J is TRBJ1-4 and V is TRBV30; a possible D gene is TRBD1 (6 bases). The V end was cut by 8 bases, the J end by 4 bases, with 20 bases between. The germline CDR1 and CDR2 sequences are GTSNPN and SVGIG (reference sequence). The CDR3 loop spans 15 amino acids. The CDR3 DNA reads as TGTGCCGCGAGGGGGGGCGCTTCCGTTAATGAAAAACTGTTTTTT. It translates to CAARGGASVNEKLFF.

This clone was seen only a few times. The gene calls are TRBV4-3 and TRBJ2-7; 10 bases are shared with TRBD1. This CDR3 has 14 residues. Germline V CDR1 and CDR2: LGHNA, YSLEER. V was clipped by 3 bases and J by 6 bases; unmatched bases: 5. The CDR3: CASSHSGTGVEQYF. The CDR3 coding sequence is TGCGCCAGCAGCCACTCCGGGACAGGGGTCGAGCAGTACTTC.

The chain combines TRBV5-4 with TRBJ2-3; 10 bases are shared with TRBD2. V lost 0 bases, J lost 5 bases, and 3 bases stayed unmatched. Germline V gene data show CDR1 as SGHNT and CDR2 as YYREEE (reference sequence). This CDR3 has 15 residues. CDR3 sequence reads: CASSLAGTSVDTQYF. CDR3 nucleotide sequence: TGTGCCAGCAGCTTGGCCGGGACTAGCGTAGATACGCAGTATTTT.

This sequence joins TRBV4-2 and TRBJ2-7; 16 bases map to TRBD2. The CDR3 sequence is 17 residues long. Germline values: CDR1 LGHNA, CDR2 YNFKEQ. V lost 3 bases to trimming and J lost 2 bases; unmatched junction nucleotides: 4. CDR3 coding DNA: TGTGCCAGCAGCCAGGGACTAGCGGGGGGGAAAGCCTACGAGCAGTACTTC. Protein: CASSQGLAGGKAYEQYF.